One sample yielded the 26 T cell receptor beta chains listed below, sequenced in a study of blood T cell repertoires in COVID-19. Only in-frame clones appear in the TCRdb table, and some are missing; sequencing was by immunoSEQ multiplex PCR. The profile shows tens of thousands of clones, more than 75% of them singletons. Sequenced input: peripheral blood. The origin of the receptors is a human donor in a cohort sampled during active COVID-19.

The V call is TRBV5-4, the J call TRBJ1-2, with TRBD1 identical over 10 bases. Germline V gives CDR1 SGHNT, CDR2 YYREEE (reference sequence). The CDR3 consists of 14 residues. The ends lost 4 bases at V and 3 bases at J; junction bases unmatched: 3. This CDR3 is CASSTGTGDYGYTF. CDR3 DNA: TGTGCCAGCAGCACGGGGACAGGGGACTATGGCTACACCTTC. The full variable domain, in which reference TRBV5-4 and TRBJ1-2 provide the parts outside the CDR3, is ETGVTQSPTHLIKTRGQQVTLRCSSQSGHNTVSWYQQALGQGPQFIFQYYREEENGRGNFPPRFSGLQFPNYSSELNVNALELDDSALYLCASSTGTGDYGYTFGSGTRLTVV.

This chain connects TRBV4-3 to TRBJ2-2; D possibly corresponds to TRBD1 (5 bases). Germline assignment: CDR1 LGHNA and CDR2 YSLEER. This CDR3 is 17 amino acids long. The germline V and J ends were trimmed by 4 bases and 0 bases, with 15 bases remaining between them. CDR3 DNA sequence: TGCGCCAGCAGCCCCCCCGGAAGGGGCCCGAACACCGGGGAGCTGTTTTTT. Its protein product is CASSPPGRGPNTGELFF.

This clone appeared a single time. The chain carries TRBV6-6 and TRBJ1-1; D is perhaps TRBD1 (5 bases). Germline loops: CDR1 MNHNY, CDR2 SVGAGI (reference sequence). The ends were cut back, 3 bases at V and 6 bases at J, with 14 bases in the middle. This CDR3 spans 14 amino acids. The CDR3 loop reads CASSYRQSSAEAFF. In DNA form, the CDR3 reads TGTGCCAGCAGTTATCGACAGAGCTCCGCTGAAGCTTTCTTT.

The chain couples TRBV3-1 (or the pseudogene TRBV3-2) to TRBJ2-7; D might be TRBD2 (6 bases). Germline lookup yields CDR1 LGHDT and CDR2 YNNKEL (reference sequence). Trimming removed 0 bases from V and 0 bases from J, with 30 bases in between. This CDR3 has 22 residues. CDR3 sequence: CASSQEVGVDRLERSNSYEQYF. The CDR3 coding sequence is TGTGCCAGCAGCCAAGAGGTGGGGGTGGATCGACTAGAACGGTCCAACTCCTACGAGCAGTACTTC.

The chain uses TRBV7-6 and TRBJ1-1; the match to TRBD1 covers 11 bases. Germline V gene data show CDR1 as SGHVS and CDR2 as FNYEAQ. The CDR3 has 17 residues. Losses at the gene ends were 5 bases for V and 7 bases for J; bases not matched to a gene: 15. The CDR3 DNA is TGTGCCAGCAGCCAGACCAACCCGGACAGGGGGCAGGGTGAAGCTTTCTTT. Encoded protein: CASSQTNPDRGQGEAFF.

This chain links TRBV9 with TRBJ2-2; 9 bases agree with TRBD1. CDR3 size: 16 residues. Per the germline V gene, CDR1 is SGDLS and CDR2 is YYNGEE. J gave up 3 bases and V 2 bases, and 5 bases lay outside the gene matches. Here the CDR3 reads CASSVEGTGHTGELFF. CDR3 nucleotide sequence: TGTGCCAGCAGCGTGGAAGGGACAGGGCACACCGGGGAGCTGTTTTTT.

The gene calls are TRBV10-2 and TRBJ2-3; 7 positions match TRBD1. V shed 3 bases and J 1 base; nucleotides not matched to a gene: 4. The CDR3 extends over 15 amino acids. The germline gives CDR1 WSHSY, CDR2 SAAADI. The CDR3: CASSEPDRGTDTQYF. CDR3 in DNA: TGCGCCAGCAGTGAACCCGACAGGGGCACAGATACGCAGTATTTT.

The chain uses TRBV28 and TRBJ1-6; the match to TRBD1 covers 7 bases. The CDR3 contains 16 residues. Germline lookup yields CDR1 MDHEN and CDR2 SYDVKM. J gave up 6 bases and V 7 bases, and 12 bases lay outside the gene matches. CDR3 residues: CASNRLRGEGNSPLHF. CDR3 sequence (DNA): TGTGCCAGCAATCGACTCAGGGGGGAAGGTAATTCACCCCTCCACTTT.

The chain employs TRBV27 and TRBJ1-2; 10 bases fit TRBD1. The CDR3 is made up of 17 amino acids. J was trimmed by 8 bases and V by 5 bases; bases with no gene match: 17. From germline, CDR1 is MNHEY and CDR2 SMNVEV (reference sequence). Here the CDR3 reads CASSSLPFGTGDGGYTF. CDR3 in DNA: TGTGCCAGCAGTAGCCTACCCTTCGGGACAGGGGACGGCGGCTACACCTTC.

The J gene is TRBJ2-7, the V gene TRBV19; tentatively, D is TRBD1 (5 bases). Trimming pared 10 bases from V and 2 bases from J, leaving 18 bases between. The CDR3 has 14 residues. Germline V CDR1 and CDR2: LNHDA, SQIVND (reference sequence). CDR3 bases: TGTGCCACGACGAGACAGATAGGGCCCTACGAGCAGTACTTC. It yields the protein CATTRQIGPYEQYF. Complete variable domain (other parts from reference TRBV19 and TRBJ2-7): DGGITQSPKYLFRKEGQNVTLSCEQNLNHDAMYWYRQDPGQGLRLIYYSQIVNDFQKGDIAEGYSVSREKKESFPLTVTSAQKNPTAFYLCATTRQIGPYEQYFGPGTRLTVT.

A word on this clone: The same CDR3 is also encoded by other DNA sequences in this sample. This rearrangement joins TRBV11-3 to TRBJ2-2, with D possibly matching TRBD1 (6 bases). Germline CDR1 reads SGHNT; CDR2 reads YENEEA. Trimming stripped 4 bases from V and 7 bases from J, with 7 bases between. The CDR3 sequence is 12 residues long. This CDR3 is CASSYRDGELFF. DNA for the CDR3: TGTGCCAGCAGCTACAGGGACGGGGAGCTGTTTTTT.

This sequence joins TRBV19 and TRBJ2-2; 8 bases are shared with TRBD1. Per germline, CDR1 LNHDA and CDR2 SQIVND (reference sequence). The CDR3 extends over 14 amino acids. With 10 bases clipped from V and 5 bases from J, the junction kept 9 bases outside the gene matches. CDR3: CAIRRTGSTGELFF. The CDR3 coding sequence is TGTGCCATACGACGGACAGGGAGTACCGGGGAGCTGTTTTTT. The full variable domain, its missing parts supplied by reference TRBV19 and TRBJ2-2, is DGGITQSPKYLFRKEGQNVTLSCEQNLNHDAMYWYRQDPGQGLRLIYYSQIVNDFQKGDIAEGYSVSREKKESFPLTVTSAQKNPTAFYLCAIRRTGSTGELFFGEGSRLTVL.

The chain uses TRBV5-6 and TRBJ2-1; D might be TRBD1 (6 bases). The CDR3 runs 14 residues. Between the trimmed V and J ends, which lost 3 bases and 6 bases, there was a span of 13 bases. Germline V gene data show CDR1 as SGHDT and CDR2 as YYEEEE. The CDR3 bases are TGTGCCAGCAGCTGGGGGCCAGACTCCAATGAGCAGTTCTTC. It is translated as CASSWGPDSNEQFF.

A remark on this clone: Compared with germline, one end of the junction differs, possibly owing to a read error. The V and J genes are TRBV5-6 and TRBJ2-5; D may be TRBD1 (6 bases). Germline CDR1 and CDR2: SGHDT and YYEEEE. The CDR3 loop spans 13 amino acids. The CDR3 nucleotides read TGTGCCAGCAGCGCTCTCCGGGACACAGTTTTGCACTTC. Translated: CASSALRDTVLHF.

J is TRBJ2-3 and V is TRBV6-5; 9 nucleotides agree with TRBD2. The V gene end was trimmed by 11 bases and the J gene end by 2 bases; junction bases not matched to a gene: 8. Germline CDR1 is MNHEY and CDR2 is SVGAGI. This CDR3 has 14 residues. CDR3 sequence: CAGTTSGPTDTQYF. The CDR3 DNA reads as TGTGCCGGCACGACTAGCGGTCCCACAGATACGCAGTATTTT.

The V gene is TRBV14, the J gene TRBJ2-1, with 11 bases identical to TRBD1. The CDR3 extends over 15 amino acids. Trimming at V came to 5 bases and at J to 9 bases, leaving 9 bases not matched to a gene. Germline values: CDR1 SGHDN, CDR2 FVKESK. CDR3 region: CASSDLDRGLGEQFF. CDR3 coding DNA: TGTGCCAGCAGCGATTTGGACAGGGGGCTCGGTGAGCAGTTCTTC.

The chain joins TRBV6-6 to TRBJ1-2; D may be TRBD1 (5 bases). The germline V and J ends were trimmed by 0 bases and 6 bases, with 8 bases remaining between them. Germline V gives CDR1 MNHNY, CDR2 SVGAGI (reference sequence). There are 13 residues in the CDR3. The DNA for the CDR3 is TGTGCCAGCAGTTACTCGGACAAGAATGGCTACACCTTC. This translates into CASSYSDKNGYTF.

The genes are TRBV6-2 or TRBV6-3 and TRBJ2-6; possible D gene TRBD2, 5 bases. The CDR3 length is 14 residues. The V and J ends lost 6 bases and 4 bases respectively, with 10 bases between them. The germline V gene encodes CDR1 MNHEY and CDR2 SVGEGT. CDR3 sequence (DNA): TGTGCCAGCAGCCTCTGGGAGGGGGCCAACGTCCTGACTTTC. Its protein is CASSLWEGANVLTF.

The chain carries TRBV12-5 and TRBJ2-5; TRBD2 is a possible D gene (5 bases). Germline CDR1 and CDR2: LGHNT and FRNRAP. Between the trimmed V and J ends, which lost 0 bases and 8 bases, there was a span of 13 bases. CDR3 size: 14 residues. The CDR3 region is CASGLVPPGDTQYF. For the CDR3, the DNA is TGTGCTAGTGGTTTGGTACCGCCCGGGGATACCCAGTACTTC.

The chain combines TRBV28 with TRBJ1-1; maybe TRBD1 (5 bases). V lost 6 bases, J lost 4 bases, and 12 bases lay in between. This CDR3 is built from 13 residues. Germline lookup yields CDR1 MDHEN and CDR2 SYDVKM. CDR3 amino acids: CASRQNGGTEAFF. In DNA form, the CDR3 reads TGTGCCAGCAGACAAAACGGGGGCACTGAAGCTTTCTTT.

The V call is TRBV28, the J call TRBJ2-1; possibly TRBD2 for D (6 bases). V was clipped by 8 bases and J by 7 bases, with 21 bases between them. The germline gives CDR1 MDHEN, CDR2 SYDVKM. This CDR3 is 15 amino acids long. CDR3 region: CASSYPGVTGNEQFF. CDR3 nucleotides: TGTGCCAGCTCCTATCCGGGAGTGACGGGGAATGAGCAGTTCTTC.

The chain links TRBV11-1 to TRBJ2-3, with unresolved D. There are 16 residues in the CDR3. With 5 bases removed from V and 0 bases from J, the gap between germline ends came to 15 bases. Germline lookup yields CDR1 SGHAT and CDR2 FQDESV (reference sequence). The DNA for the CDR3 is TGTGCCAGCAGCATCGAGAGGAGACGTAGCACAGATACGCAGTATTTT. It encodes CASSIERRRSTDTQYF.

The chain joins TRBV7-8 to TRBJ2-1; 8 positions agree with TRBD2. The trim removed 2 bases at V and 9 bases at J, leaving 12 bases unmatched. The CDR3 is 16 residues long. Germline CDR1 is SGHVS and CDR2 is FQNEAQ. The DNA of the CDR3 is TGTGCCAGCAGCTTATCAGGCGGGAGGCCCGGTCTTGAGCAGTTCTTC. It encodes CASSLSGGRPGLEQFF. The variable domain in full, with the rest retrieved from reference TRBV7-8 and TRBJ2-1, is GAGVSQSPRYKVAKRGQDVALRCDPISGHVSLFWYQQALGQGPEFLTYFQNEAQLDKSGLPSDRFFAERPEGSVSTLKIQRTQQEDSAVYLCASSLSGGRPGLEQFFGPGTRLTVL.

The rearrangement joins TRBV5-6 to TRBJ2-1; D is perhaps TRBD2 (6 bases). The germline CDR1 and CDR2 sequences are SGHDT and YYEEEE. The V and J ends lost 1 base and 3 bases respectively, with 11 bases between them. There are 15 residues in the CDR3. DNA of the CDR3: TGTGCCAGCAGCTTGCTTAGCGGAGGCTACAATGAGCAGTTCTTC. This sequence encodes CASSLLSGGYNEQFF.

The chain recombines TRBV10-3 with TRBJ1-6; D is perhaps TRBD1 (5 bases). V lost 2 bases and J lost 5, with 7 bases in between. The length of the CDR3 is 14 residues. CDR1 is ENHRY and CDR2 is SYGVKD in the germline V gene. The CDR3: CAISEGTDNSPLHF. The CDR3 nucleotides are TGTGCCATCAGTGAGGGGACTGATAATTCACCCCTCCACTTT.

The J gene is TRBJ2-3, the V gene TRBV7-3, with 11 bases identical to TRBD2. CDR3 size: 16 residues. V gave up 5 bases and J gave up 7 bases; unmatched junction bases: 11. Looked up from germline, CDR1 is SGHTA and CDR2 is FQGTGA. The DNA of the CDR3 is TGTGCCAGCAGCCCGGATGGGACTAGCGGAAGGAATACGCAGTATTTT. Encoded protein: CASSPDGTSGRNTQYF.